The rows below give T cell receptor beta chains drawn from one sample of a study of shared clonotypes between healthy human individuals. TCRdb's copy holds only in-frame clones and misses some; the assay was immunoSEQ multiplex PCR. The table includes hundreds of thousands of clones, about three quarters detected once. The sample taken for sequencing was memory CD4+ T cells sorted from blood. All receptors come from a young woman in good health. The CDR3 runs from the conserved cysteine through the conserved F or W. Fields, in order: V gene, clone size, D gene, J gene, CDR3 protein, CDR3 DNA. A D gene is named only where the DNA matches it firmly. Clone size appears in some rows only: once, few, many, or a class for an expanded clone.

v_gene: TRBV19
abundance: many
d_gene: .
j_gene: TRBJ2-1
CDR3aa: CASSIRGAQTNEQFF
CDR3nt: TGTGCCAGTAGTATCCGGGGGGCTCAGACCAATGAGCAGTTCTTC

v_gene: TRBV30
abundance: once
d_gene: .
j_gene: TRBJ2-1
CDR3aa: CAWRRSSSYNEQFF
CDR3nt: TGTGCCTGGAGAAGATCGAGCTCCTACAATGAGCAGTTCTTC

v_gene: TRBV7-7
abundance: .
d_gene: .
j_gene: TRBJ2-5
CDR3aa: CASSLVRSSPETQYF
CDR3nt: TGTGCCAGCAGCTTGGTTAGGAGCTCCCCAGAGACCCAGTACTTC

v_gene: TRBV5-6
abundance: few
d_gene: .
j_gene: TRBJ1-1
CDR3aa: CASSLILRDTEAFF
CDR3nt: TGTGCCAGCAGTCTGATATTGAGGGACACTGAAGCTTTCTTT

v_gene: TRBV2
abundance: .
d_gene: .
j_gene: TRBJ2-7
CDR3aa: CASGTEYSYEQYF
CDR3nt: TGTGCCAGCGGGACTGAATATTCCTACGAGCAGTACTTC

v_gene: TRBV11-2
abundance: .
d_gene: TRBD2
j_gene: TRBJ2-1
CDR3aa: CASSVGGETSGSYNEQFF
CDR3nt: TGTGCCAGCAGCGTAGGGGGTGAGACTAGCGGTTCCTACAATGAGCAGTTCTTC

v_gene: TRBV9
abundance: .
d_gene: TRBD2
j_gene: TRBJ2-1
CDR3aa: CASSVGLAGDSYNEQFF
CDR3nt: TGTGCCAGCAGCGTAGGTCTAGCGGGAGACTCCTACAATGAGCAGTTCTTC

v_gene: TRBV19
abundance: once
d_gene: TRBD2
j_gene: TRBJ2-1
CDR3aa: CASSITSGTITGQFF
CDR3nt: TGTGCCAGTAGTATAACTAGCGGGACCATCACGGGGCAGTTCTTC

v_gene: TRBV5-1
abundance: once
d_gene: TRBD1
j_gene: TRBJ2-7
CDR3aa: CASSGDRAARYEQYF
CDR3nt: TGCGCCAGCAGCGGGGACAGGGCCGCCCGCTACGAGCAGTACTTC

v_gene: TRBV7-3
abundance: .
d_gene: TRBD2
j_gene: TRBJ2-2
CDR3aa: CASSLEAGGATGELFF
CDR3nt: TGTGCCAGCAGCTTAGAAGCGGGAGGCGCCACCGGGGAGCTGTTTTTT

v_gene: TRBV19
abundance: .
d_gene: .
j_gene: TRBJ2-2
CDR3aa: CASSRGHRNTGELFF
CDR3nt: TGTGCCAGTAGTAGGGGACATCGCAACACCGGGGAGCTGTTTTTT

v_gene: TRBV5-8
abundance: once
d_gene: TRBD1
j_gene: TRBJ1-5
CDR3aa: CASSYRTGSNQPQHF
CDR3nt: TGTGCCAGCAGCTACAGGACAGGGAGCAATCAGCCCCAGCATTTT